The 8 T cell receptor beta chains given below trace back to one sample, sequenced in a study of T cell responses to AZD1222 COVID-19 vaccine. Some clones are missing from TCRdb's copy, which holds only in-frame ones; the method was immunoSEQ multiplex PCR. This table holds roughly 150,000 clones, less than 95% found once. The sample here was peripheral blood, taken on day 0 of AZD1222 vaccination. The receptors here all came from an adult in good health.

The genes are TRBV6-2 or TRBV6-3 and TRBJ2-3; no reliable D call. Trimming took 1 base from V and 1 from J, leaving 9 bases between them. The CDR3 is 15 amino acids. CDR1 is MNHEY and CDR2 is SVGEGT in the germline V gene. CDR3 sequence reads: CASSYFTLGTDTQYF. The CDR3 nucleotides read TGTGCCAGCAGTTACTTTACCTTAGGCACAGATACGCAGTATTTT.

This sequence joins TRBV2 and TRBJ1-5, with D possibly being TRBD1 (5 bases). CDR1 is SNHLY and CDR2 is FYNNEI in the germline V gene. The CDR3 covers 16 residues. V lost 2 bases to trimming and J lost 6 bases, with 17 bases between them. The CDR3 here is CASSESPGRAGQPQHF. The DNA for the CDR3 is TGTGCCAGCAGTGAATCACCGGGCAGGGCGGGTCAGCCCCAGCATTTT.

V and J are TRBV9 and TRBJ2-2; 8 bases are a match to TRBD2. CDR3 length: 17 amino acids. With 0 bases clipped from V and 2 bases from J, the junction kept 6 bases outside the gene matches. Germline V CDR1 and CDR2: SGDLS, YYNGEE. CDR3 bases: TGTGCCAGCAGCGTAGTGAACGGGAGGGTAAACACCGGGGAGCTGTTTTTT. As protein: CASSVVNGRVNTGELFF.

J is TRBJ1-2 and V is TRBV19; TRBD1 matches 8 bases. The V and J ends lost 5 bases and 8 bases, in that order; junction bases with no gene match: 22. CDR1 LNHDA and CDR2 SQIVND come from the germline V gene (reference sequence). CDR3 length equals 18 residues. CDR3 sequence: CASSLSWAGGPTVGGYTF. For the CDR3, the DNA is TGTGCCAGTAGTCTCTCCTGGGCAGGGGGCCCCACCGTTGGAGGCTACACCTTC.

This clone was counted once. The V and J genes are TRBV13 and TRBJ2-1; 10 bases agree with TRBD2. In germline, CDR1 is PRHDT, CDR2 FYEKMQ (reference sequence). V shed 3 bases and J 6 bases; nucleotides not matched to a gene: 2. This CDR3 is built from 14 residues. CDR3: CASSLWTSGNEQFF. In nucleotides, the CDR3 is TGTGCCAGCAGCTTGTGGACTAGCGGCAATGAGCAGTTCTTC.

The DNA of the CDR3 is TGTGCCAGCAGCCCCTATTCCGTGTGGGGAGGCTACACCTTC. It codes for CASSPYSVWGGYTF. The chain has TRBV7-2 and TRBJ1-2; D not certain. This CDR3 spans 14 amino acids. The V and J ends lost 5 bases and 8 bases respectively, with 18 bases between them. Germline V gene lookup returns CDR1 SGHTA and CDR2 FQGNSA. Together with reference TRBV7-2 and TRBJ1-2, the CDR3 gives the full variable domain: GAGVSQSPSNKVTEKGKDVELRCDPISGHTALYWYRQSLGQGLEFLIYFQGNSAPDKSGLPSDRFSAERTGGSVSTLTIQRTQQEDSAVYLCASSPYSVWGGYTFGSGTRLTVV.

This rearrangement joins TRBV27 to TRBJ1-2, with 7 bases identical to TRBD1. The germline V gene encodes CDR1 MNHEY and CDR2 SMNVEV (reference sequence). J lost 8 bases, V lost 3 bases, and 21 bases had no gene match. This CDR3 is built from 18 residues. As DNA, the CDR3 is TGTGCCAGCAGTTTCTACTCTCCCCGACAGGGACCTTCGGGGGGCTACACCTTC. Residues: CASSFYSPRQGPSGGYTF.

The chain couples TRBV5-8 to TRBJ2-6; D assignment may be TRBD1 or TRBD2 (5 bases each). V was shortened by 2 bases and J by 4 bases, with 7 bases between the two germline ends. CDR3 size: 14 residues. The germline CDR1 and CDR2 sequences are SGHTS and YDEGEE. Here the CDR3 reads CASSLGTGANVLTF. The CDR3 DNA sequence: TGTGCCAGCAGCTTAGGGACCGGGGCCAACGTCCTGACTTTC.